This T cell receptor beta chain was identified in a study of tumor-infiltrating lymphocytes in primary liver carcinoma (TCRdb year 2017). Background for the entire study: Between November 2015 and early 2016, 5 or 6 patients in China with histopathologically diagnosed primary liver carcinoma had their tumors surgically resected. The five patients, three men and two women aged 30 to 69 years, had hepatocellular carcinoma (four) or combined HCC and intrahepatic cholangiocarcinoma (one). The five patients had tumors staged T1-T3 N0M0, with maximum diameters ranging from roughly 4 to 10 cm. A total of about 35 specimens from 5 patients, comprising some 25 tumor regions, 5 adjacent noncancerous liver tissues and 5 peripheral blood samples, were covered by TCRbeta repertoire sequencing. Reproducibility between technical replicate repertoires was high, with correlation coefficients above 0.95 and mean shared-clone rates roughly 0.91. Each sample produced about 3.5 to 7.5 million productive TCRbeta reads, and read depth showed no significant difference between tissue types. Across five regions of each liver tumor, along with adjacent normal tissue and blood, the study brought together TCRbeta repertoire sequencing, expression microarrays and whole-exome sequencing. Results the study describes overall, beyond this receptor: Bulk unsorted samples precluded comparing CD4+ and CD8+ T cell repertoires. Only the TCR beta chain was sequenced, which likely underestimates true repertoire diversity because unpaired alpha chains were not captured. With just five or six patients in the study, the authors point out that the findings should be validated in a larger study. Pairs of tumor regions showed greater repertoire overlap (mean about 36%) than tumor-adjacent pairs (roughly 17%) or tumor-blood pairs (about 14%), which is consistent with antigen-driven expansion. Compared with blood, tumors had a significantly larger share of the repertoire taken up by the top 250 clones (p = 0.039).

RNA from unsorted whole blood was extracted with TRIzol reagent, and germline DNA was obtained with the DNeasy Blood & Tissue kit. Patients had chronic HBV infection and were treatment-naive at sampling. Before surgery, approximately 3.8 milliliters of peripheral blood were drawn into K2EDTA tubes. As to this clonotype: The target of this receptor is not known. One end of the junction varies from germline; a read error may be responsible.

A constant-region primer and ProtoScript II reverse transcriptase were used to reverse-transcribe TCRbeta-specific cDNA from around 480 ng total RNA. Three nested multiplex PCR rounds, following a slightly modified ARM-PCR procedure, were used to build the TCRbeta libraries. The first two PCR rounds used multiplex TRBV1-TRBV30 forward primers with a Cbeta reverse primer, each for 10 cycles. Sample barcodes and Illumina adapters were attached in a final 25-cycle PCR using Deep VentR polymerase. Before sequencing, amplicons of 200-500 bp were gel-purified using a QIAquick gel extraction kit. An Illumina HiSeq 2500 was used to sequence the TCRbeta amplicons with 250-bp paired-end reads. Per the original workflow: To recover full CDR3 sequences, reads were quality-trimmed using Trimmomatic v0.33 and paired reads were then merged using FLASH v1.2.11. V, D and J germline segments were assigned to the rearranged TCRbeta sequences using MiGEC v1.2.1b. Clonotype statistics and Shannon-Wiener diversity indices were calculated with VDJtools v1.0.0. Except for diversity analysis, only each sample's 250 most abundant clonotypes were used in subsequent analyses to reduce sampling bias. Through fastp at Q25 and MiXCR, TCRdb rebuilt clones from the public reads, retaining in-frame beta chains. CDR3 protein duplicates are merged, each entry listing the most common genes and DNA. The V and J calls come from TCRdb's annotation, not from the publication. Here the sample has over 250,000 distinct CDR3 sequences; nearly 60% occur a single time. The biggest ten clones account for over 15% of the sample.

The CDR3 contains 17 residues, cysteine and phenylalanine counted. Solely the CDR3 DNA is kept, with 51 bases framed from the first base. Per the germline V gene, LGHNA is the CDR1 and YNFKEQ is the CDR2. The rearrangement combines TRBV4-2 with TRBJ2-1, with TRBD1 identical over 10 junction bases. The sequencing input was peripheral blood. The TCR sequence derives from a young woman with primary liver carcinoma and hepatitis B virus infection. CDR3 loop: CANSDRDSGQGGHEQFF. The nucleotides read TGTGCCAACAGCGATCGAGACTCCGGACAGGGGGGTCATGAGCAGTTCTTC.